The 9 T cell receptor beta chains in this list originate from one sample, sequenced in a study of shared clonotypes between healthy human individuals. The naive CD8 population came from CD45RO-negative cells selected for CCR7, without terminally differentiated effector memory CD45RA+ cells. Generated by immunoSEQ multiplex PCR, the TCRdb table keeps only in-frame clones and is missing some. The sample contains some 2,000,000 clones, about 95% of which appear only once. The sample comprised naive CD8+ T cells sorted from blood. These receptors were taken from a young man in good health.

This chain links TRBV10-3 with TRBJ1-2; the match to TRBD1 covers 7 bases. Losses at the gene ends were 6 bases for V and 6 bases for J; bases not matched to a gene: 7. Germline V gene lookup returns CDR1 ENHRY and CDR2 SYGVKD. The length of the CDR3 is 13 residues. This CDR3 is CAISPPDRNGYTF. CDR3 nucleotides: TGTGCCATCAGCCCTCCGGACAGGAATGGCTACACCTTC.

The genes are TRBV5-1 and TRBJ2-7; D gene uncertain. The CDR3 has 13 amino acids. CDR1 is SGHRS and CDR2 is YFSETQ in the germline V gene. The ends were cut back, 0 bases at V and 4 bases at J, with 8 bases in the middle. This chain's CDR3 is CASSLVLGYEQYF. CDR3 DNA sequence: TGCGCCAGCAGCTTGGTACTCGGGTACGAGCAGTACTTC.

The CDR3 DNA sequence: TGTGCCAGTAGTATTTTCGGGTTGAACACCGGGGAGCTGTTTTTT. Protein: CASSIFGLNTGELFF. The J gene is TRBJ2-2, the V gene TRBV19; D remains unclear. This CDR3 is 15 amino acids long. The germline gives CDR1 LNHDA, CDR2 SQIVND (reference sequence). The ends were cut back, 3 bases at V and 1 base at J, with 9 bases in the middle.

The chain has TRBV5-6 and TRBJ2-1; TRBD2 matches at 9 bases. Germline CDR1 and CDR2: SGHDT and YYEEEE. CDR3 length: 15 amino acids. V dropped 0 bases and J dropped 8; count of bases not matched to a gene: 6. The CDR3 loop is CASSLGAGGMDEQFF. Here the CDR3 DNA reads TGTGCCAGCAGCTTGGGCGCGGGAGGGATGGATGAGCAGTTCTTC.

This CDR3 is CASSGDLDLRTDTQYF. CDR3 DNA: TGTGCCAGCAGCGGCGACTTAGACCTGCGCACAGATACGCAGTATTTT. V and J are TRBV9 and TRBJ2-3; D call uncertain. The CDR3 is 16 residues long. V was shortened by 3 bases and J by 1 base, with 15 bases between the two germline ends. The V gene's germline CDR1 is SGDLS and CDR2 YYNGEE.

The rearrangement joins TRBV7-8 to TRBJ1-1, with TRBD1 matching 8 bases. Germline V gives CDR1 SGHVS, CDR2 FQNEAQ. This CDR3 comprises 14 residues. J lost 3 bases, V lost 5 bases, and 5 bases had no gene match. The CDR3 here is CASSATGEDTEAFF. Here the CDR3 DNA reads TGTGCCAGCAGCGCGACAGGGGAAGACACTGAAGCTTTCTTT.

The gene calls are TRBV7-8 and TRBJ2-7, with TRBD1 matching over 9 bases. There are 15 residues in the CDR3. Germline CDR1 and CDR2: SGHVS and FQNEAQ. The V gene end was trimmed by 1 base and the J gene end by 3 bases; junction bases not matched to a gene: 4. The DNA for the CDR3 is TGTGCCAGCAGCTTAGTCCCGGGACAGGGCTACGAGCAGTACTTC. Protein: CASSLVPGQGYEQYF. The full variable domain, in which reference TRBV7-8 and TRBJ2-7 provide the parts outside the CDR3, is GAGVSQSPRYKVAKRGQDVALRCDPISGHVSLFWYQQALGQGPEFLTYFQNEAQLDKSGLPSDRFFAERPEGSVSTLKIQRTQQEDSAVYLCASSLVPGQGYEQYFGPGTRLTVT.

CDR3 amino acids: CATGGGYYGYTF. CDR3 nucleotide sequence: TGTGCCACAGGTGGCGGCTACTATGGCTACACCTTC. The chain links TRBV25-1 to TRBJ1-2; D not certain. CDR3 length: 12 residues. Germline loops: CDR1 MGHDK, CDR2 SYGVNS. The V gene lost 10 bases and the J gene lost 3 bases, with 12 bases spanning the gap.

This clone was seen just once. The genes are TRBV6-1 and TRBJ1-5, with D tentatively TRBD1 (6 bases). The CDR3 is 14 amino acids. Per the germline V gene, CDR1 is MNHNS and CDR2 is SASEGT. The germline V and J ends were trimmed by 2 bases and 11 bases, with 16 bases remaining between them. DNA for the CDR3: TGTGCCAGCAGTGAATTGAGGGGGGCCTATTCCCAGCATTTT. This gives the protein CASSELRGAYSQHF.